This T cell receptor beta chain was sequenced for a study of T cell responses to AZD1222 COVID-19 vaccine. Points from the study as a whole: Clonal diversity was possibly underestimated; the donors were predominantly white British and more often female. Seropositive at baseline were only 5 or 6 AZD1222 recipients.

The V end was cut by 1 base, the J end by 6 bases, with 3 bases between. CDR1 and CDR2 (germline): LGHDT, YNNKEL (reference sequence). The CDR3 is 11 residues long. Worth noting for this clone: What it binds is unknown.

TCRdb's table, derived via immunoSEQ multiplex PCR, lists solely in-frame clones and lacks some. There are about 110,000 clones in the sample; around 90% occur only once, and 2% to 2.5% lies in the top ten. This receptor was taken from an adult who received the AZD1222 COVID-19 vaccine. Sequencing used peripheral blood, obtained 28 days after the second AZD1222 dose. This chain links TRBV3-1 (or the pseudogene TRBV3-2) with TRBJ2-5, with D unresolved. CDR3 residues: CASSQAKTQYF. CDR3 nucleotide sequence: TGTGCCAGCAGCCAAGCGAAGACCCAGTACTTC.